This T cell receptor beta chain emerged from a study of T cells after yellow fever vaccination (dated by TCRdb to about 2019). For the wider study: Memory subsets (EM, EMRA, CM and Tscm) were sorted on a BD FACS Aria III using CD3, CD45RA, CCR7 and CD95 staining. Blood samples were taken at several timepoints before and after primary and secondary immunization, and bulk PBMC replicates and cell subsets were isolated. Two healthy male donors, one aged 18 to 30 and one aged 30 to 40 years, were included in the cohort. To follow T-cell clones before and after both primary and booster YFV17D yellow fever vaccination, bulk TCR alpha and beta repertoires underwent longitudinal sequencing. The SMART-Seq v4 Ultra Low Input RNA kit was used to prepare libraries from fractions with low cell numbers. Memory subsets were sorted on days 0, 15 and 45 and at 18 months after primary vaccination, and on days 0, 15 and 45 after the 30-year booster. Paper-wide results and their limitations: A small share of clonotypes was detected in both CD4 and CD8 compartments, with the overlap likely arising from convergent recombination. FACS-sorted repertoires could contain abundant contaminating clonotypes from the bulk population, so computational filtering was required. Most clones expanded after primary vaccination (approximately 97% of CD4 and 88% of CD8) were re-detected after the booster, suggesting that broad memory maintenance occurred. Only two donors were included in the study, so the extent to which the findings can be generalized is limited. The secondary T-cell response was found to be weaker but faster than the primary response, with a peak reached on day 5 rather than on day 15. On day 0, almost all vaccine-responding clonotypes were found to be below detection in the sorted memory subsets.

From its cysteine to its phenylalanine, the CDR3 spans 15 amino acids. Only CDR3 DNA remains: 45 bases, in frame from the first base. From the germline V gene (reference sequence), CDR1 is SEHNR and CDR2 is FQNEAQ. The treatment or condition label on this specimen signifies: live attenuated yellow fever vaccine strain. A standard Ficoll-Paque protocol was used to isolate PBMCs from peripheral blood. RNA from sorted memory subsets was extracted with the RNeasy Micro Kit. TCR cDNA was synthesized by 5'RACE template switching, through which a universal primer site and unique molecular identifiers were introduced. Priming for cDNA synthesis came from both the TCR alpha and TCR beta constant segments. Two PCR steps were used to amplify libraries, with sample barcodes and sequencing adapters being added in the second step. Sequencing of libraries was performed on Illumina HiSeq 2500 (2x100 bp) or NovaSeq (2x150 bp). Per the original workflow: Reads were demultiplexed and collapsed into UMI consensus sequences with MIGEC, and V(D)J alignment was performed with MiXCR. Using edgeR on replicate PBMC samples, clonotypes were called vaccine-responding if FDR was below 0.01 and the log2 fold change was above 5 up to day 15. Each bulk clonotype received a CD4 or CD8 identity based on whether the sequenced CD4 or CD8 repertoire contained that clonotype at higher abundance. To estimate how each clone was distributed across memory phenotypes, clonotype frequencies in memory subsets were weighted by the numbers of FACS-sorted cells. TCRdb redid the processing of the public reads, applying fastp at Q25 and MiXCR, and retained in-frame beta chains. Rows with one shared CDR3 protein collapse into an entry with the most common genes and DNA. These V and J calls originate from TCRdb's pipeline instead of the authors' own analysis. The sample table records 46,000 or so distinct CDR3 sequences; just under 6.5% of these occur just once. The ten top clones hold about 10% of the sample.

A note on this clonotype: The junction departs from germline at one end; a sequencing error may be responsible.

Here the sequenced sample was PBMCs, either bulk or a sorted T-cell subset (CD4+, CD8+, memory, or dextramer-sorted; not recorded which), taken 45 days after the yellow fever booster vaccination. Rearrangement joined TRBV7-9 to TRBJ2-5; TRBD1 might be the D gene, on 6 matching bases. The sequence was obtained from a young man who received the YFV17D yellow fever vaccine. The DNA sequence reads TGTGCCAGCAGCTCCTCAGGGGCGTACCAAGAGGCCCAGTACTTC. It specifies CASSSSGAYQEAQYF.